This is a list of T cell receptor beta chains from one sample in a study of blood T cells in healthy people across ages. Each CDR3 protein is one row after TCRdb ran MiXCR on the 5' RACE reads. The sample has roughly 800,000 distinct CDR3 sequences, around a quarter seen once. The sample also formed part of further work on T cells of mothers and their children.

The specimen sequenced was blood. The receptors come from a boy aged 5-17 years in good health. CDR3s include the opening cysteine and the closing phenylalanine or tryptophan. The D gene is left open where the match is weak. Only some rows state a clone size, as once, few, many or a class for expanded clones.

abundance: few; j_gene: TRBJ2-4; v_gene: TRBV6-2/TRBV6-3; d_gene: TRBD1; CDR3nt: TGTGCCAGCAGTTACTCGGACAGGGCATCTAAACCTCCTGCCAAAAACATTCAGTACTTC; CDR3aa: CASSYSDRASKPPAKNIQYF
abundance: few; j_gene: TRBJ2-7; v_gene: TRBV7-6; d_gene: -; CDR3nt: TGTGCCGGCAGCTTAGCCCGGGCCTACGAGCAGTACTTC; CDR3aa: CAGSLARAYEQYF
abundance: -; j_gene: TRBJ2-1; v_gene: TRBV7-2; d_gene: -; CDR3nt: TGTGCCAGCAGCTTAGAATCCGGGACAGAGCAGTTCTTC; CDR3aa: CASSLESGTEQFF
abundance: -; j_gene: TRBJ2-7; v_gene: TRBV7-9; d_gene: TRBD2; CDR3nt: TGTGCCAGCAGCGCTGGGGCTAGCGGTAACTCCTACGAGCAGCACTTC; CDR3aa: CASSAGASGNSYEQHF
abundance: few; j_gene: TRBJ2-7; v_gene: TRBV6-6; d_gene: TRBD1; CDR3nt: TGTGCCAGCACCCTGGTAGGGACAGGGGTCGAGCAGTACTTC; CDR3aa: CASTLVGTGVEQYF
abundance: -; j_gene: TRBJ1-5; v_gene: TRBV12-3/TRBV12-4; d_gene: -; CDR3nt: TGTGCCAGCAGGAGGACTATCAATCAGCCCCAGCATTTT; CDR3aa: CASRRTINQPQHF
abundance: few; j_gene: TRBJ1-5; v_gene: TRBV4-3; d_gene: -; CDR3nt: TGCGCCAGCAGCCGGGAATATAGCAATCAGCCCCAGCATTTT; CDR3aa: CASSREYSNQPQHF
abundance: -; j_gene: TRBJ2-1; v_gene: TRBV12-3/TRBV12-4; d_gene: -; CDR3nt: TGTGCCAGCAGTCGCGGACTCGGCGACAATGAGCAGTTCTTC; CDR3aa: CASSRGLGDNEQFF
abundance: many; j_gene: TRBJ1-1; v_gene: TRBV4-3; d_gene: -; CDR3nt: TGCGCCAGCAGCCTTGTCGGACAGATTGAAGCTTTCTTT; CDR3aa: CASSLVGQIEAFF
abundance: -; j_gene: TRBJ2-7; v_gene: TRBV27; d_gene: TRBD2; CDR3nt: TGTGCCAGCAGTTACGCGGGAGGGATTCCCTACGAGCAGTACTTC; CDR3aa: CASSYAGGIPYEQYF
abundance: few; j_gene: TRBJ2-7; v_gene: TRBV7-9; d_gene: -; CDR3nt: TGTGCCAGCAGCCCGTTTTTCACAGGATCGGCCGAGCAGTACTTC; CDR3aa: CASSPFFTGSAEQYF
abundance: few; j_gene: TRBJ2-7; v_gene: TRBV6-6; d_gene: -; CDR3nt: TGTGCCAGCAGTTACTTCAGCGGAGACGCCTACGAGCAGTACTTC; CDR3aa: CASSYFSGDAYEQYF
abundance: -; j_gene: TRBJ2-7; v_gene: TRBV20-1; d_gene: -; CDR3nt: TGCAGTGCCCAATCCGGGGGAGTAGAAGAGCAGTACTTC; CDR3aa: CSAQSGGVEEQYF
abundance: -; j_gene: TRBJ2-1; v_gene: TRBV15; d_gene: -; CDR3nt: TGTGCCACCAGCAGAGTGGGCGATGAGCAGTTCTTC; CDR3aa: CATSRVGDEQFF
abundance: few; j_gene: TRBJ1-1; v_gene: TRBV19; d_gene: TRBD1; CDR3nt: TGTGCCAGTAGTATAGGCAGGGGGGCGTCTGGGAACACTGAAGCTTTCTTT; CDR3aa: CASSIGRGASGNTEAFF
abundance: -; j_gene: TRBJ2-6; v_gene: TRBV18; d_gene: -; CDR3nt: TGTGCCAGCTCACTATTGAGAGGGAGGCCTGGGGCCAACGTCCTGACTTTC; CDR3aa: CASSLLRGRPGANVLTF
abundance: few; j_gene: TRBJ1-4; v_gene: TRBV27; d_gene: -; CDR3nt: TGTGCCAGCAGTTTATCTTCCCTTGAAAAACTGTTTTTT; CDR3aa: CASSLSSLEKLFF
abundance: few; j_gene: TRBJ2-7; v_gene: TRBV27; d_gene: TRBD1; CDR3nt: TGTGCCAGCAGTTTCAACAGGGGGGACGAGCAGTACTTC; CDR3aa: CASSFNRGDEQYF
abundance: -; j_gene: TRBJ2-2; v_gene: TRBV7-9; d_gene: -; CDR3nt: TGTGCCAGCAGTCTTAGGGGGACATTGAACACCGGGGAGCTGTTTTTT; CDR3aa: CASSLRGTLNTGELFF
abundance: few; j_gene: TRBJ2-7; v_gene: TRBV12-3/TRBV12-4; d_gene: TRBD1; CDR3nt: TGTGCCAGCAGGCCGGGACAGGGGGAGGTCGAGCAGTACTTC; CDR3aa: CASRPGQGEVEQYF
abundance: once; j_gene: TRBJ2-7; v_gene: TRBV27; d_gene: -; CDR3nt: TGTGCCAGCAGATCCTCAGGGATAAGGAACGAGCAGTACTTC; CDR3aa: CASRSSGIRNEQYF
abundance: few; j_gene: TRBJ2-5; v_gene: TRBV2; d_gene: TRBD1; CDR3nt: TGTGCCAGCAGGTCCGGGACAGGGGATCGCGAGACCCAGTACTTC; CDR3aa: CASRSGTGDRETQYF
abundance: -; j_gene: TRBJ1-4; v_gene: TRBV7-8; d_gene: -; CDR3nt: TGTGCCAGCAGCGCCCCAATTTCAGCCCCAACTAATGAAAAACTGTTTTTT; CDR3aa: CASSAPISAPTNEKLFF
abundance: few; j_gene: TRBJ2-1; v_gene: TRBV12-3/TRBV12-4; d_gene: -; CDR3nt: TGTGCCAGCAGTTTAAAGGCTCTCGGAACTCTCAATGAGCAGTTCTTC; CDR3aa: CASSLKALGTLNEQFF
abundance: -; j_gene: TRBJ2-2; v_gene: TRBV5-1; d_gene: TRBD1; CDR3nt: TGCGCCAGCAGCTTCACAGGGGGTCACACCGGGGAGCTGTTTTTT; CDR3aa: CASSFTGGHTGELFF
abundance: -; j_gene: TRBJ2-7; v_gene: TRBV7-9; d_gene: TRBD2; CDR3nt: TGTGCCAGCAGCGCCTATAGCGGGGGAGTGACCTACGAGCAGTACTTC; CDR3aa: CASSAYSGGVTYEQYF
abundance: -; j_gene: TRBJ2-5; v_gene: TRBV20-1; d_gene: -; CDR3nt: TGCAGTGCTAGGGGTCTCGCCGGGATTCAGGAGACCCAGTACTTC; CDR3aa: CSARGLAGIQETQYF
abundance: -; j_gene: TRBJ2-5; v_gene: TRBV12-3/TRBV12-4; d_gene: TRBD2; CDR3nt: TGTGCCAGCAGTTTATGGACCCTAGCGGGAGGGGGGGAGACCCAGTACTTC; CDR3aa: CASSLWTLAGGGETQYF
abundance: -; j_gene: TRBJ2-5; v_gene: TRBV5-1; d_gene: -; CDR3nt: TGCGCCAGCAGCTTGGGGGACACCTGGGAGACCCAGTACTTC; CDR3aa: CASSLGDTWETQYF
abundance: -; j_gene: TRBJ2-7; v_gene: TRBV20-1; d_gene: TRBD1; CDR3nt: TGCAGTGCGAGGGACAGGGGGGCCTACGAGCAGTACTTC; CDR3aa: CSARDRGAYEQYF
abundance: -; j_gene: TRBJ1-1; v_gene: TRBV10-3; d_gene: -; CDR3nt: TGTGCCATCAGGGACGGTTCCGGGTTGAACACTGAAGCTTTCTTT; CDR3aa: CAIRDGSGLNTEAFF
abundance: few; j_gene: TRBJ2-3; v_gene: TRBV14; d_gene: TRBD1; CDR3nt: TGTGCCAGCAGCCAAGAACAGGGGCTCGCGCAGTATTTT; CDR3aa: CASSQEQGLAQYF
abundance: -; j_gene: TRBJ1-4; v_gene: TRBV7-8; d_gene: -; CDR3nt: TGTGCCAGCAGCTTACGGGATACACGGGCGTTGTTTTTT; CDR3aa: CASSLRDTRALFF
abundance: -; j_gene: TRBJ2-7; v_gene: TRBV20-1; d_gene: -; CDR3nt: TGCAGTGCTAGAGAATCAAACGAGCAGTACTTC; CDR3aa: CSARESNEQYF
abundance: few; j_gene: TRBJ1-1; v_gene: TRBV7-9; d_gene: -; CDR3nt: TGTGCCAGCAGCTTAGGAGCGGAAGGGGCTGAAGCTTTCTTT; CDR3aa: CASSLGAEGAEAFF
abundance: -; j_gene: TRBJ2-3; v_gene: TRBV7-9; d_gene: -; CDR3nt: TGTGCCAGCAGCCCGGGCCACACAGATACGCAGTATTTT; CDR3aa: CASSPGHTDTQYF
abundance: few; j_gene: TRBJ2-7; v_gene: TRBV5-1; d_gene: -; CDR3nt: TGCGCCAGCAGCTTGGGTGATTGGACGGGCCGGGACGAGCAGTACTTC; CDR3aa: CASSLGDWTGRDEQYF
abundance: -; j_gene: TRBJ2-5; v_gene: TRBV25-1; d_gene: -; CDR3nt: TGTGCTAGCAGTTCTTTTGGGCTGTACCAAGAGACCCAGTACTTC; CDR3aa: CASSSFGLYQETQYF
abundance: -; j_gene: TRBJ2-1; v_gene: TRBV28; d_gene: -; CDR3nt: TGTGCCAACAGTTTTGGAGGGAGTAAGAATGAGCAGTTCTTC; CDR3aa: CANSFGGSKNEQFF
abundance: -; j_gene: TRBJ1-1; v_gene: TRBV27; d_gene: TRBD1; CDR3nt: TGTGCCGGCAGTTTATTAGGTCGAGGACAGGACACTGAAGCTTTCTTT; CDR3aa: CAGSLLGRGQDTEAFF
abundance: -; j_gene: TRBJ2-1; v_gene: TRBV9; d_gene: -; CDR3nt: TGTGCCAGCAGTTACGGACCAAGGACCTACAATGAGCAGTTCTTC; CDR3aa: CASSYGPRTYNEQFF
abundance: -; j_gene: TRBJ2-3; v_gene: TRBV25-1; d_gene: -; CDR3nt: TGTGCCAGCAGTGACCCGGGACAAAGCACAGATACGCAGTATTTT; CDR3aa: CASSDPGQSTDTQYF
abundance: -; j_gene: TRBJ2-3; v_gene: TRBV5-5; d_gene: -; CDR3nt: TGTGCCAGCAGCTTGCTTCTGCTAGTAGGGGCAGATACGCAGTATTTT; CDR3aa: CASSLLLLVGADTQYF
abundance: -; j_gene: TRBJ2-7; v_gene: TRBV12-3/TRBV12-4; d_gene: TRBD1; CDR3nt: TGTGCCAGCAGTTTAGTGGGACAGGGGCCCGCCGAGCAGTACTTC; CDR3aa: CASSLVGQGPAEQYF
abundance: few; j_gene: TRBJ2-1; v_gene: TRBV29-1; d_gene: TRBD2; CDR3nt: TGCAGCGGAGAGGGACTAGCGGGAGCCTACAATGAGCAGTTCTTC; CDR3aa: CSGEGLAGAYNEQFF
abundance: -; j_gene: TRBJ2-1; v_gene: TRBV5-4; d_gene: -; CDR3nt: TGTGCCACCAGCTTGGGGTCGGCCTACAATGGGCAGTTCTTC; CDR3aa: CATSLGSAYNGQFF
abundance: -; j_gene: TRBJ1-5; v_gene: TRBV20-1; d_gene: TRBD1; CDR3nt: TGCAGTGCTCGGACAGGGGAACATCAGCCCCAGCATTTT; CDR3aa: CSARTGEHQPQHF
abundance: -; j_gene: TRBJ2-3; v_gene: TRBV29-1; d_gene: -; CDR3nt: TGCAGCGTTGTGGGCGCTGGGAGTTCAGATACGCAGTATTTT; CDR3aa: CSVVGAGSSDTQYF
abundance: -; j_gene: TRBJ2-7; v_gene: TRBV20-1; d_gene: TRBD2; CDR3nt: TGCAGTGCTAGAGCCGGGACTAGCGGGCTCTACGAGCAGTACTTC; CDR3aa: CSARAGTSGLYEQYF
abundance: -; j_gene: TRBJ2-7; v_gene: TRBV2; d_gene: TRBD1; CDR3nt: TGTGCCAGCAGTGAACCCGGGAATTGGACAGGGAGTGCTTCAATCTACGAGCAGTACTTC; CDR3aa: CASSEPGNWTGSASIYEQYF
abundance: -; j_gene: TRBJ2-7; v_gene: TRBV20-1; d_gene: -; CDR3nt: TGCAGTGCTAGAGCGGAGGACGTCTCAGGGAGGCCCTACGAGCAGTACTTC; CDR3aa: CSARAEDVSGRPYEQYF
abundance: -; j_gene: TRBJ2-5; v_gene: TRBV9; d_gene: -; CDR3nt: TGTGCCAGCAGCGTAGCGTCGGGAGAGACCCAGTACTTC; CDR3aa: CASSVASGETQYF
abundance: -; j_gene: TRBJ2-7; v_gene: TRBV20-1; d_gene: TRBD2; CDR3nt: TGCAGTGCCCTAGTCGGGAATGCGGGAGGGACGTACGAGCAGTACTTC; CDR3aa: CSALVGNAGGTYEQYF
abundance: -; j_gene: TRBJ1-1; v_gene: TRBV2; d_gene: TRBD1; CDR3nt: TGTGCCAGCAGTGAAGGGTGGGCAGGGGGGCTGAACACTGAAGCTTTCTTT; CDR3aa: CASSEGWAGGLNTEAFF
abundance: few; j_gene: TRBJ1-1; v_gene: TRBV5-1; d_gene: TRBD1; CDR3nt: TGCGCCAGCCGTGACAGGGGGAAAACCATGAACACTGAAGCTTTCTTT; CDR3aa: CASRDRGKTMNTEAFF
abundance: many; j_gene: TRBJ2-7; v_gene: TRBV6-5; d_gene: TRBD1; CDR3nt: TGTGCCAGCAGTTGGGACAGGGGCTCCTACGAGCAGTACTTC; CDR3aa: CASSWDRGSYEQYF
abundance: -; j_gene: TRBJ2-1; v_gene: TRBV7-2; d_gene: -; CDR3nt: TGTGCCAGCAGCTTAGGGGGACAACCGCCATACAATGAGCAGTTCTTC; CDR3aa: CASSLGGQPPYNEQFF
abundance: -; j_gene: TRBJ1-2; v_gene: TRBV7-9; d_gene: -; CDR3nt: TGTGCCAGCAGCTTCCCAGGGATGGCTGGCTACACCTTC; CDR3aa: CASSFPGMAGYTF